This entry lists 23 T cell receptor beta chains sequenced from one sample in a study of blood T cell repertoires in COVID-19. The protocol was immunoSEQ multiplex PCR, while the TCRdb copy is restricted to in-frame clones and leaves out a portion. The sample consists of 110,000 to 150,000 clones, 65% to 90% of them appearing once. The source material was peripheral blood. The receptors were gathered from a man between 60 and 75 years old with active or convalescent COVID-19.

This clone was found a few times. The gene calls are TRBV6-2 or TRBV6-3 and TRBJ2-7, with 11 positions matching TRBD1. The CDR3 is 15 amino acids. V dropped 5 bases and J dropped 3; count of bases not matched to a gene: 6. Per the germline V gene, CDR1 is MNHEY and CDR2 is SVGEGT. CDR3: CASSDGTGGRYEQYF. For the CDR3, the DNA is TGTGCCAGCAGTGACGGGACAGGGGGGCGCTACGAGCAGTACTTC.

This CDR3 is CASSLSTSGYYNEQFF. The CDR3 DNA reads TGTGCCAGCAGTTTATCGACTAGCGGCTACTACAATGAGCAGTTCTTC. The chain has TRBV27 and TRBJ2-1, with 9 bases fitting TRBD2. Germline V gives CDR1 MNHEY, CDR2 SMNVEV (reference sequence). This CDR3 spans 16 amino acids. J gave up 3 bases and V 0 bases, and 3 bases lay outside the gene matches.

This chain links TRBV5-4 with TRBJ2-3; TRBD1 agrees at 7 bases. Germline trimming cut 5 bases from V and 2 bases from J; bases unmatched to any gene: 5. This CDR3 spans 14 amino acids. Germline loops: CDR1 SGHNT, CDR2 YYREEE (reference sequence). The CDR3 bases are TGTGCCAGCAGGAAGACAGGGCTCACAGATACGCAGTATTTT. Translation: CASRKTGLTDTQYF.

The genes are TRBV9 and TRBJ1-3, with a possible D match to TRBD1 (5 bases). V lost 4 bases and J 0 bases, leaving 14 bases between the germline ends. The CDR3 runs 16 residues. CDR1 SGDLS and CDR2 YYNGEE come from the germline V gene. The CDR3 nucleotides are TGTGCCAGCAGCAAACAGGTCCAGAGCTCTGGAAACACCATATATTTT. Amino acids: CASSKQVQSSGNTIYF.

The V call is TRBV7-2, the J call TRBJ1-1; no definite D call. CDR3 length: 14 residues. Trimming pared 1 base from V and 1 base from J, leaving 7 bases between. Germline V gene data show CDR1 as SGHTA and CDR2 as FQGNSA. The CDR3 spells CASSLDSRNTEAFF. CDR3 DNA sequence: TGTGCCAGCAGCTTAGACAGCCGGAACACTGAAGCTTTCTTT.

CDR3 sequence (DNA): TGTGCCAGCAGCTGGACAGGGTCCTATGGCTACACCTTC. Amino acid sequence: CASSWTGSYGYTF. The V call is TRBV27, the J call TRBJ1-2; TRBD1 agrees at 8 bases. The CDR3 totals 13 residues. Germline V gene sequence: CDR1 MNHEY, CDR2 SMNVEV (reference sequence). Trimming removed 6 bases from V and 4 bases from J; junction bases left unmatched: 4.

This chain links TRBV4-3 with TRBJ1-2; D is perhaps TRBD1 (6 bases). V was shortened by 1 base and J by 9 bases, with 18 bases between the two germline ends. Germline V gene data show CDR1 as LGHNA and CDR2 as YSLEER. This CDR3 has 15 amino acids. The CDR3 loop is CASSQGTGQPLSYTF. CDR3 sequence (DNA): TGCGCCAGCAGCCAAGGCACGGGACAACCATTGAGCTACACCTTC.

The chain couples TRBV5-5 to TRBJ1-5; D unclear. The V end was cut by 1 base, the J end by 2 bases, with 16 bases between. The V gene's germline CDR1 is SGHKS and CDR2 YYEKEE (reference sequence). The CDR3 is 17 residues long. CDR3 coding DNA: TGTGCCAGCAGCTTGTTAGAACAAGCGTATGGCAATCAGCCCCAGCATTTT. Encoded protein: CASSLLEQAYGNQPQHF.

The chain is built from TRBV18 and TRBJ1-6, with TRBD1 matching 10 bases. There are 17 residues in the CDR3. CDR1 KGHSH and CDR2 LQKENI come from the germline V gene. V shed 5 bases, J shed 8 bases, and the junction held 12 bases outside the gene matches. The CDR3 DNA follows: TGTGCCAGCTCATCTCCCCTCGGGACAGGGGAGGATTCACCCCTCCACTTT. Its protein is CASSSPLGTGEDSPLHF.

CDR3 region: CASSRTGNTEAFF. CDR3 in DNA: TGTGCCAGCAGTAGGACAGGGAACACTGAAGCTTTCTTT. The chain employs TRBV5-6 and TRBJ1-1; 7 positions agree with TRBD1. Germline V CDR1 and CDR2: SGHDT, YYEEEE. Trimming at V came to 5 bases and at J to 1 base, leaving 2 bases not matched to a gene. CDR3 size: 13 residues. Filled out from reference TRBV5-6 and TRBJ1-1, the complete variable domain reads DAGVTQSPTHLIKTRGQQVTLRCSPKSGHDTVSWYQQALGQGPQFIFQYYEEEERQRGNFPDRFSGHQFPNYSSELNVNALLLGDSALYLCASSRTGNTEAFFGQGTRLTVV.

The chain uses TRBV10-2 and TRBJ2-4; D may be TRBD2 (7 bases). Trimming cost V 0 bases and J 3 bases, with 9 bases left between them. CDR3 length equals 15 residues. Germline V CDR1 and CDR2: WSHSY, SAAADI. Here the CDR3 reads CASSESGGGKNIQYF. CDR3 nucleotide sequence: TGCGCCAGCAGTGAGTCAGGGGGGGGCAAAAACATTCAGTACTTC.

The rearrangement uses TRBV11-2 and TRBJ2-3, with 9 bases lining up with TRBD1. J gave up 2 bases and V 4 bases, and 4 bases lay outside the gene matches. The CDR3 spans 15 residues. From germline, CDR1 is SGHAT and CDR2 FQNNGV. In DNA form, the CDR3 reads TGTGCCAGCAGCTCCGGGACAGGGTACACAGATACGCAGTATTTT. This codes for CASSSGTGYTDTQYF.

This chain links TRBV7-9 with TRBJ1-6; TRBD1 aligns across 7 bases. V lost 2 bases to trimming and J lost 8 bases; unmatched junction nucleotides: 9. The length of the CDR3 is 16 residues. CDR1 and CDR2 (germline): SEHNR, FQNEAQ (reference sequence). The CDR3 is CASSLLGRGSDSPLHF. CDR3 sequence (DNA): TGTGCCAGCAGCTTACTGGGCAGGGGGTCCGATTCACCCCTCCACTTT.

The V gene is TRBV27, the J gene TRBJ2-3; tentatively, D is TRBD2 (6 bases). This CDR3 is 14 amino acids long. With 7 bases removed from V and 2 bases from J, the gap between germline ends came to 13 bases. Looked up from germline, CDR1 is MNHEY and CDR2 is SMNVEV (reference sequence). The CDR3 reads CASTSGLSTDTQYF. The DNA for the CDR3 is TGTGCCAGCACCTCGGGACTCTCCACAGATACGCAGTATTTT.

The chain couples TRBV19 to TRBJ1-6, with TRBD1 matching 12 bases. Germline CDR1 and CDR2: LNHDA and SQIVND (reference sequence). This CDR3 comprises 21 residues. Trimming at V came to 3 bases and at J to 0 bases, leaving 12 bases not matched to a gene. The CDR3 DNA sequence: TGTGCCAGTAGTATTCGGGGACAGGGGGCCGGCTGGAGCTCCTATAATTCACCCCTCCACTTT. Protein sequence: CASSIRGQGAGWSSYNSPLHF.

The rearrangement links TRBV6-2 or TRBV6-3 to TRBJ2-5; TRBD1 might be the D (6 bases). CDR3 length: 17 residues. Germline loops: CDR1 MNHEY, CDR2 SVGEGT. V dropped 1 base and J dropped 5 bases, with 20 bases sitting between them. The CDR3 nucleotides read TGTGCCAGCAGTTACTTTTCACTGGGGGCGCCCCGTGAGACCCAGTACTTC. Amino acids: CASSYFSLGAPRETQYF.

This chain joins TRBV5-5 and TRBJ2-1; possibly TRBD2 for D (6 bases). The CDR3 length is 15 residues. The germline CDR1 and CDR2 sequences are SGHKS and YYEKEE (reference sequence). Between the trimmed V and J ends, which lost 0 bases and 2 bases, there was a span of 9 bases. CDR3: CASSLGLGPYNEQFF. DNA of the CDR3: TGTGCCAGCAGCTTGGGACTAGGGCCCTACAATGAGCAGTTCTTC.

This sequence joins TRBV5-5 and TRBJ2-6; D is possibly TRBD2 (6 bases). This CDR3 is built from 17 residues. CDR1 and CDR2 from the germline V gene are SGHKS and YYEKEE (reference sequence). The germline V and J ends were trimmed by 0 bases and 0 bases, with 10 bases remaining between them. The CDR3 loop is CASSLARGDSGANVLTF. The CDR3 DNA follows: TGTGCCAGCAGCTTGGCGCGGGGCGACTCTGGGGCCAACGTCCTGACTTTC.

This clone showed up just once. The J gene is TRBJ1-1, the V gene TRBV6-5; D may be TRBD1 (5 bases). The CDR3 is made up of 15 amino acids. CDR1 is MNHEY, CDR2 SVGAGI, per germline. V lost 6 bases and J 5 bases, leaving 19 bases between the germline ends. Written as DNA, the CDR3 is TGTGCCAGCAGCCTTCCAGGGCTCAAGGGGACTGAAGCTTTCTTT. This sequence encodes CASSLPGLKGTEAFF.

The rearrangement joins TRBV5-1 to TRBJ1-1; possibly TRBD1 for D (6 bases). Trimming removed 7 bases from V and 0 bases from J, with 16 bases in between. This CDR3 contains 15 residues. Germline CDR1 is SGHRS and CDR2 is YFSETQ. The CDR3 DNA follows: TGCGCCAGCCGCTCAGGGAGGGGGGTGAACACTGAAGCTTTCTTT. Translation gives CASRSGRGVNTEAFF.

The rearrangement joins TRBV5-1 to TRBJ2-3; D remains unclear. Trimming removed 6 bases from V and 2 bases from J, with 10 bases in between. CDR1 is SGHRS and CDR2 is YFSETQ in the germline V gene. The CDR3 consists of 13 residues. The CDR3 spells CASKEPTTDTQYF. CDR3 nucleotides: TGCGCCAGCAAGGAGCCAACCACAGATACGCAGTATTTT.

The chain recombines TRBV19 with TRBJ2-3; 12 nucleotides line up with TRBD2. Germline CDR1 is LNHDA and CDR2 is SQIVND (reference sequence). The CDR3 has 18 residues. The J segment lost 0 bases and the V segment lost 5 bases, leaving 9 bases of the junction unmatched. In nucleotides, the CDR3 is TGTGCCAGTAGTCTGAGACTAGCGGGGGCCATTAGCACAGATACGCAGTATTTT. It encodes CASSLRLAGAISTDTQYF.

The CDR3 sequence: CASSFAGRRDYGYTF. Written as DNA, the CDR3 is TGTGCCAGCAGTTTTGCGGGACGGAGGGACTATGGCTACACCTTC. The chain carries TRBV7-9 and TRBJ1-2; D perhaps matches TRBD1 (5 bases). Germline V gives CDR1 SEHNR, CDR2 FQNEAQ (reference sequence). V was trimmed by 6 bases and J by 3 bases, leaving 17 bases between them. The CDR3 extends over 15 amino acids.